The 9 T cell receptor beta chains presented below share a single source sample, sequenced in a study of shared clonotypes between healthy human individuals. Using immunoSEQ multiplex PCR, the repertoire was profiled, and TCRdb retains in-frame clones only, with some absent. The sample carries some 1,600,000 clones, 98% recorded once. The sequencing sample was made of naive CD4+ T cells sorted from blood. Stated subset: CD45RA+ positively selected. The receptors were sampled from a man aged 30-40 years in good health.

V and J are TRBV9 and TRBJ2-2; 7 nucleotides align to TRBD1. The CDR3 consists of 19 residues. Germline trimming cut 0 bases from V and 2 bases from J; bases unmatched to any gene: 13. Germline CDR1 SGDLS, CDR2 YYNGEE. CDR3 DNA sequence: TGTGCCAGCAGCGTAGAAGGGGTAGCGTGGGACAGTAACACCGGGGAGCTGTTTTTT. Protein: CASSVEGVAWDSNTGELFF.

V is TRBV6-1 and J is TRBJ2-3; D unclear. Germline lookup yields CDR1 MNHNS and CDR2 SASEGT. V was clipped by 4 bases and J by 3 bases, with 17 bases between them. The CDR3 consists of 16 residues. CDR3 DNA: TGTGCCAGCAGTGGCGTTCTACATAGTTCTACAGATACGCAGTATTTT. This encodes CASSGVLHSSTDTQYF.

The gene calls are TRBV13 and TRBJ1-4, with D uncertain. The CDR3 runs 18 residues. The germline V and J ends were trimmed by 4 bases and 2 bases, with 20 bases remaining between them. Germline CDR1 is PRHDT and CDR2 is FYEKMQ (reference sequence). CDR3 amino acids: CASSSGWRTTGTNEKLFF. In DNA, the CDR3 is TGTGCCAGCAGCTCCGGGTGGCGGACCACCGGGACTAATGAAAAACTGTTTTTT.

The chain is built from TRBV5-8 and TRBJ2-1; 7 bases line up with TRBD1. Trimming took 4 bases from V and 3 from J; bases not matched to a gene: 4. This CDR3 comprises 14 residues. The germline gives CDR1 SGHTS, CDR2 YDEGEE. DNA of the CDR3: TGTGCCAGCAGCCAGGACAGGAACTACAATGAGCAGTTCTTC. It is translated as CASSQDRNYNEQFF.

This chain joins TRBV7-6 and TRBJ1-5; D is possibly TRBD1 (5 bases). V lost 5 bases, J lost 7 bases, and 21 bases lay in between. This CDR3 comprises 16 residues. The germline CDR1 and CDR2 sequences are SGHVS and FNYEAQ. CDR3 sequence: CASSLQPPGQEQPQHF. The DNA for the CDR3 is TGTGCCAGCAGCCTTCAACCCCCGGGGCAAGAACAGCCCCAGCATTTT.

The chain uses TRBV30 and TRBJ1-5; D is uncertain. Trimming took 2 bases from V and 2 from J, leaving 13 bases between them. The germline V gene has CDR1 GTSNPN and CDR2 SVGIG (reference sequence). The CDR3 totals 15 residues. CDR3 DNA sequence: TGTGCCTGGAGTATTGCGGGAAGCGGCAATCAGCCCCAGCATTTT. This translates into CAWSIAGSGNQPQHF. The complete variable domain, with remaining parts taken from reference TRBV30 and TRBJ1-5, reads SQTIHQWPATLVQPVGSPLSLECTVEGTSNPNLYWYRQAAGRGLQLLFYSVGIGQISSEVPQNLSASRPQDRQFILSSKKLLLSDSGFYLCAWSIAGSGNQPQHFGDGTRLSIL.

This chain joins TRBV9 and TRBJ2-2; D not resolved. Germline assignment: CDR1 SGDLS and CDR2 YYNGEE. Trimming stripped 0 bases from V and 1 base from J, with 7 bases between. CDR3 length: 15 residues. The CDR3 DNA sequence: TGTGCCAGCAGCGTAGGGCAGCGGAACACCGGGGAGCTGTTTTTT. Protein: CASSVGQRNTGELFF.

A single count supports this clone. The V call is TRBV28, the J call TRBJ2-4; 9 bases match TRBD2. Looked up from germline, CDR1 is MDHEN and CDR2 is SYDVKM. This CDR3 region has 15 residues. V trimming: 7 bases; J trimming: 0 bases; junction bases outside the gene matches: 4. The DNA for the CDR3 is TGTGCCAGCAATCCTAGCGGGATAGCCAAAAACATTCAGTACTTC. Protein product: CASNPSGIAKNIQYF.

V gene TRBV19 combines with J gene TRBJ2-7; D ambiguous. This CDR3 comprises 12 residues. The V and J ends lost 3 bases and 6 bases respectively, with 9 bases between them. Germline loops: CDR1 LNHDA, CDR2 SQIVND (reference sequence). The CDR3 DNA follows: TGTGCCAGTAGTATTGATCAGGCCGAGCAGTACTTC. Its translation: CASSIDQAEQYF.